Listed below are T cell receptor beta chains from one sample, sequenced in a study of blood T cell repertoires in COVID-19. Here immunoSEQ multiplex PCR was the method, and the copy in TCRdb shows in-frame clones only, minus some. Counted here are roughly 220,000 clones, 70% to 85% occurring once; the ten biggest clones make up approximately 1.3%. Sequencing was carried out using PBMCs or T cells enriched from blood (not recorded which). The receptor source for this set is a woman in her 40s with acute COVID-19. CDR3s include the opening cysteine and the closing phenylalanine or tryptophan. Fields, in order: V gene, J gene, clone size, D gene, CDR3 DNA, CDR3 protein. D genes are given only for firm matches. Not all rows give a size; the values are once, few, many and, for expanded clones, a class.

>TRBV6-2/TRBV6-3|TRBJ1-4|few|TRBD1
TGTGCCAGCAGTAGAGGGACAGAGAATGAAAAACTGTTTTTT
CASSRGTENEKLFF
>TRBV30|TRBJ1-2|NA|NA
TGTGCCTGGAGTGCAGGGGATTTTGGCTACACCTTC
CAWSAGDFGYTF
>TRBV6-1|TRBJ2-2|NA|NA
TGTGCCAGCAGTGAATCCGCAGGGCGGCTGTTTTTT
CASSESAGRLFF
>TRBV7-2|TRBJ1-6|few|NA
TGTGCCAGCAGCTTGCCAGGTGGTCATTCACCCCTCCACTTT
CASSLPGGHSPLHF
>TRBV19|TRBJ2-3|few|TRBD2
TGTGCCAGTAGTATAATGGGACTAGCCAGCACAGATACGCAGTATTTT
CASSIMGLASTDTQYF
>TRBV5-1|TRBJ2-7|few|TRBD2
TGCGCCAGCAGCTCGCGGACCGGGACTAGCGACTTTAAGCAGTACTTC
CASSSRTGTSDFKQYF
>TRBV27|TRBJ1-3|NA|NA
TGTGCCAGCAGTTTAGGGAGTGGAAACACCATATATTTT
CASSLGSGNTIYF
>TRBV28|TRBJ2-7|NA|TRBD1
TGTGCCAGCAGTCCCGGGACAGGAGCTTACGAGCAGTACTTC
CASSPGTGAYEQYF
>TRBV5-1|TRBJ2-5|few|TRBD2
TGCGCCAGCAGCTTGGCGTGGTCTAGCGGGCAAGAGACCCAGTACTTC
CASSLAWSSGQETQYF
>TRBV16|TRBJ2-1|NA|TRBD2
TGTGCCAGCAGCCACTCGCGGGGGGGCAATGAGCAGTTCTTC
CASSHSRGGNEQFF
>TRBV25-1|TRBJ2-5|NA|NA
TGTGCCAGCCACCAGGGGGGGACCCAGTACTTC
CASHQGGTQYF
>TRBV27|TRBJ1-2|NA|NA
TGTGCCAGCAGTTTGAGGGCAGGCTATGGCTACACCTTC
CASSLRAGYGYTF
>TRBV4-3|TRBJ2-5|NA|NA
TGCGCCAGCAGCCAAGATCCCCCCCGCGGCCAAGAGACCCAGTACTTC
CASSQDPPRGQETQYF
>TRBV6-5|TRBJ1-5|NA|NA
TGTGCCAGCACCCCCGTTCAGGGCAGTTATCAGCCCCAGCATTTT
CASTPVQGSYQPQHF
>TRBV5-4|TRBJ1-1|NA|TRBD1
TGTGCCAGCAGCTTATGTTGGGACAGATTGAACACTGAAGCTTTCTTT
CASSLCWDRLNTEAFF
>TRBV7-3|TRBJ2-1|once|TRBD1
TGTGCCAGCAGCTCCTCCGGGACAGGGGTTAATGAGCAGTTCTTC
CASSSSGTGVNEQFF
>TRBV9|TRBJ2-7|NA|NA
TGTGCCAGCAGCCCCAGAACCTCCTACGAGCAGTACTTC
CASSPRTSYEQYF
>TRBV20-1|TRBJ1-1|NA|NA
TGCAGTGGTTACTCGAACACTGAAGCTTTCTTT
CSGYSNTEAFF
>TRBV7-9|TRBJ2-1|NA|TRBD2
TGTGCCAGCAGGGGACTAGCGGGAGTAGTTGGTAATGAGCAGTTCTTC
CASRGLAGVVGNEQFF
>TRBV11-3|TRBJ2-2|NA|NA
TGTGCCAGCAGCACAGGCGCAGGCACCGGGGAGCTGTTTTTT
CASSTGAGTGELFF
>TRBV27|TRBJ2-3|once|NA
TGTGCCAGCACCAGAAGAAATACGCAGTATTTT
CASTRRNTQYF
>TRBV18|TRBJ1-3|few|NA
TGTGCCAGCTCACCACGGGGAGATTCTGGAAACACCATATATTTT
CASSPRGDSGNTIYF
>TRBV10-1|TRBJ2-2|NA|NA
TGCGCCAGCAGTGTCCATCAAGGGGGCACCGGGGAGCTGTTTTTT
CASSVHQGGTGELFF
>TRBV11-3|TRBJ2-3|NA|TRBD2
TGTGCCAGCAGCTTAGTAGCGGGGGGGCCAGATACGCAGTATTTT
CASSLVAGGPDTQYF
>TRBV10-3|TRBJ1-5|NA|TRBD1
TGTGCCATCAGTGAGCCCGGGACAGGGTATCAGCCCCAGCATTTT
CAISEPGTGYQPQHF
>TRBV11-2|TRBJ1-3|few|NA
TGTGCCAGCAGCTTATCGATTAGCGGAAACACCATATATTTT
CASSLSISGNTIYF
>TRBV6-6|TRBJ1-2|NA|NA
TGTGCCAGCAGCTCCAGGGGCAGCGACGATGGCTACACCTTC
CASSSRGSDDGYTF
>TRBV19|TRBJ1-5|NA|TRBD1
TGTGCCAGTAGGGCCGGGACAGGGCTTAGCAATCAGCCCCAGCATTTT
CASRAGTGLSNQPQHF
>TRBV11-3|TRBJ2-2|NA|NA
TGTGCCAGCAGCCCCACTACGTCGAACACCGGGGAGCTGTTTTTT
CASSPTTSNTGELFF
>TRBV27|TRBJ1-2|NA|NA
TGTGCCAGCAGTGGCGGGCCACGGTATGGCTACACCTTC
CASSGGPRYGYTF
>TRBV3-1/TRBV3-2|TRBJ2-1|NA|NA
TGTGCCAGCAGCCACGGAGGGACTTGGAGTTACAATGAGCAGTTCTTC
CASSHGGTWSYNEQFF
>TRBV18|TRBJ1-2|NA|TRBD1
TGTGCCAGCTCACCTACAGGGGTTCGTGGCTACACCTTC
CASSPTGVRGYTF
>TRBV5-1|TRBJ1-6|NA|NA
TGCGCCAGCAGCTTGGAGCCGATTAATTCACCCCTCCACTTT
CASSLEPINSPLHF
>TRBV4-2|TRBJ2-1|NA|TRBD1
TGTGCCAGCAGCACGCGGACAGGGGGGAATGAGCAGTTCTTC
CASSTRTGGNEQFF
>TRBV5-1|TRBJ1-1|NA|TRBD1
TGCGCCAGCAGCCCCTGGGGACAGGCGGCCCCTGAAGCTTTCTTT
CASSPWGQAAPEAFF
>TRBV6-5|TRBJ2-7|NA|NA
TGTGCCAGCACCGAAGAGGGCACTTACGAGCAGTACTTC
CASTEEGTYEQYF
>TRBV27|TRBJ2-2|NA|TRBD2
TGTGCCAGCAATTGGGGGGGGGTTGGGGAGCTGTTTTTT
CASNWGGVGELFF
>TRBV11-2|TRBJ2-3|NA|TRBD2
TGTGCCAGCAGCCCTAGGGGCGGGGGAGCCGGGGATACGCAGTATTTT
CASSPRGGGAGDTQYF
>TRBV25-1|TRBJ2-7|few|TRBD1
TGTGCCAGCAGCAGAGCGGCAGGGGGCAGTGGCGAGCAGTACTTC
CASSRAAGGSGEQYF
>TRBV30|TRBJ2-2|NA|NA
TGTGCCTGGACAGGCGACTATTTGAACACCGGGGAGCTGTTTTTT
CAWTGDYLNTGELFF
>TRBV7-9|TRBJ1-2|NA|TRBD1
TGTGCCAGCAACAAGGACAGGGACTATGGCTACACCTTC
CASNKDRDYGYTF
>TRBV7-3|TRBJ2-2|NA|TRBD1
TGTGCCAGCAGCGCCCCGGGACAGGGCACCGGGGAGCTGTTTTTT
CASSAPGQGTGELFF
>TRBV4-3|TRBJ1-1|NA|NA
TGCGCCAGCAGCCAAGGTAGCCAGAACACTGAAGCTTTCTTT
CASSQGSQNTEAFF